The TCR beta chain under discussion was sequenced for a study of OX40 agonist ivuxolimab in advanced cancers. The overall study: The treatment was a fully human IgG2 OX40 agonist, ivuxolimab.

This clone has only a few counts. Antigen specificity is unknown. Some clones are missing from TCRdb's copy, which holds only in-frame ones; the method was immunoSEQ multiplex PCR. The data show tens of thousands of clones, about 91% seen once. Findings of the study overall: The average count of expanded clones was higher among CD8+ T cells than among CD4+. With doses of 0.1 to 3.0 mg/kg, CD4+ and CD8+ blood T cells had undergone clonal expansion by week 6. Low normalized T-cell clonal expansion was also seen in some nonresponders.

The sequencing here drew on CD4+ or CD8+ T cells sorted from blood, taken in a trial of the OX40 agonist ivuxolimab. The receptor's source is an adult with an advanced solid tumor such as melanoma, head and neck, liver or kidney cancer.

Written as DNA, the CDR3 is TGCGCCAGCAGCTTGGGGGATCAGGCCTACAATGAGCAGTTCTTC. It is translated as CASSLGDQAYNEQFF. The chain is built from TRBV5-1 and TRBJ2-1; D unclear. CDR3 length: 15 amino acids. Germline loops: CDR1 SGHRS, CDR2 YFSETQ. The V gene lost 0 bases and the J gene lost 2 bases, with 9 bases spanning the gap.